Listed here are 17 T cell receptor beta chains from one sample, sequenced in a study of neurological immune-mediated disorders. A single record per CDR3 protein comes from TCRdb applying MiXCR to the 5' RACE reads. Here the sample spans tens of thousands of distinct CDR3 sequences, roughly 15% being singletons. Sequenced input: PBMCs. Receptors were obtained from a woman between 40 and 55 years old in good health.

There are many counts of this clonotype. The J gene is TRBJ1-1, the V gene TRBV27; perhaps TRBD1 as D (5 bases). This CDR3 is 15 amino acids long. Trimming pared 6 bases from V and 5 bases from J, leaving 19 bases between. Germline V CDR1 and CDR2: MNHEY, SMNVEV (reference sequence). The CDR3 DNA is TGTGCCAGCAGCCCGGGCTCAGGGAGAGGAACTGAAGCTTTCTTT. It codes for CASSPGSGRGTEAFF.

This clonotype was seen many times. CDR3 DNA: TGTGCCAGCAGCCAGCATGCGGACAGGGAGGATGAAGCTTTCTTT. Its protein is CASSQHADREDEAFF. V is TRBV3-1 and J is TRBJ1-1; the match to TRBD1 covers 8 bases. This CDR3 region has 15 residues. The trim removed 3 bases at V and 7 bases at J, leaving 10 bases unmatched. CDR1 and CDR2 from the germline V gene are LGHDT and YNNKEL (reference sequence).

This clonotype has ten or more counts. The J gene is TRBJ1-6, the V gene TRBV27; D not certain. Looked up from germline, CDR1 is MNHEY and CDR2 is SMNVEV (reference sequence). The CDR3 loop spans 15 amino acids. The V end lost 3 bases, the J end lost 7 bases, and 13 bases lay between the germline ends. Here the CDR3 reads CASSLVGILNSPLHF. The CDR3 DNA sequence: TGTGCCAGCAGTTTGGTAGGGATATTAAATTCACCCCTCCACTTT.

This clonotype occurred many times. This chain connects TRBV5-1 to TRBJ1-4; possibly TRBD1 for D (5 bases). This CDR3 has 15 amino acids. Germline V CDR1 and CDR2: SGHRS, YFSETQ. With 2 bases removed from V and 2 bases from J, the gap between germline ends came to 10 bases. This chain's CDR3 is CASSFRDFTNEKLFF. In DNA form, the CDR3 reads TGCGCCAGCAGCTTTCGGGACTTTACTAATGAAAAACTGTTTTTT.

The V call is TRBV5-1, the J call TRBJ2-7; 9 bases are a match to TRBD1. This CDR3 is 16 amino acids long. In germline, CDR1 is SGHRS, CDR2 YFSETQ. V lost 4 bases to trimming and J lost 5 bases; unmatched junction nucleotides: 13. DNA of the CDR3: TGCGCCAGCAGCCAAACACAGGGGGCCTCCTACAACGAGCAGTACTTC. Translating it yields CASSQTQGASYNEQYF. Full variable domain (rest looked up from reference TRBV5-1 and TRBJ2-7): KAGVTQTPRYLIKTRGQQVTLSCSPISGHRSVSWYQQTPGQGLQFLFEYFSETQRNKGNFPGRFSGRQFSNSRSEMNVSTLELGDSALYLCASSQTQGASYNEQYFGPGTRLTVT.

There are many counts of this clonotype. V usage is TRBV6-5 and J usage is TRBJ1-2; 7 nucleotides agree with TRBD1. V trimming: 6 bases; J trimming: 4 bases; junction bases outside the gene matches: 5. The CDR3 totals 13 residues. Germline assignment: CDR1 MNHEY and CDR2 SVGAGI. CDR3: CASSPGQSYGYTF. CDR3 coding DNA: TGTGCCAGCAGCCCGGGACAGAGCTATGGCTACACCTTC.

V and J are TRBV5-1 and TRBJ1-1; D unresolved. There are 16 residues in the CDR3. Trimming removed 0 bases from V and 1 base from J, with 13 bases in between. Germline loops: CDR1 SGHRS, CDR2 YFSETQ. DNA for the CDR3: TGCGCCAGCAGCTTGGGATCTACAGTGCGGAACACTGAAGCTTTCTTT. Protein product: CASSLGSTVRNTEAFF. Supplemented by reference TRBV5-1 and TRBJ1-1, the full variable domain reads KAGVTQTPRYLIKTRGQQVTLSCSPISGHRSVSWYQQTPGQGLQFLFEYFSETQRNKGNFPGRFSGRQFSNSRSEMNVSTLELGDSALYLCASSLGSTVRNTEAFFGQGTRLTVV.

This clonotype was detected many times. This chain joins TRBV5-1 and TRBJ1-5; D is uncertain. CDR3 length: 15 amino acids. Germline CDR1 reads SGHRS; CDR2 reads YFSETQ. V lost 0 bases and J lost 4, with 11 bases in between. CDR3 sequence: CASSLAGGRNQPQHF. The CDR3 DNA sequence: TGCGCCAGCAGCTTGGCGGGTGGACGGAATCAGCCCCAGCATTTT.

This clonotype was seen ten or more times. J is TRBJ1-3 and V is TRBV4-2; D remains unclear. There are 17 residues in the CDR3. The germline V gene encodes CDR1 LGHNA and CDR2 YNFKEQ. The germline V and J ends were trimmed by 4 bases and 1 base, with 17 bases remaining between them. This CDR3 is CASSRQLGFESGNTIYF. The CDR3 DNA sequence: TGTGCCAGCAGCCGTCAACTAGGGTTTGAGTCTGGAAACACCATATATTTT.

This clonotype was observed many times. The chain recombines TRBV20-1 with TRBJ2-7; 8 nucleotides line up with TRBD2. The germline CDR1 and CDR2 sequences are DFQATT and SNEGSKA (reference sequence). This CDR3 spans 12 amino acids. Unmatched junction bases numbered 3, after V lost 2 bases and J lost 6 bases. CDR3 sequence: CSARPAGGEQYF. CDR3 DNA sequence: TGCAGTGCTAGACCGGCGGGGGGCGAGCAGTACTTC.

In its sample, this clonotype was seen a few times. The chain combines TRBV5-1 with TRBJ2-1; D may be TRBD1 (5 bases). Trimming cost V 4 bases and J 5 bases, with 13 bases left between them. Germline CDR1 and CDR2: SGHRS and YFSETQ. This CDR3 spans 14 amino acids. CDR3 protein: CASSRQAGNNEQFF. DNA of the CDR3: TGCGCCAGCAGCCGGCAGGCAGGGAACAATGAGCAGTTCTTC.

This clonotype was seen many times. The rearrangement uses TRBV5-1 and TRBJ2-7, with D tentatively TRBD1 (7 bases). The CDR3 totals 14 residues. V dropped 7 bases and J dropped 2 bases, with 16 bases sitting between them. Germline CDR1 reads SGHRS; CDR2 reads YFSETQ. The CDR3 region is CASGRSGGTYEQYF. In nucleotides, the CDR3 is TGCGCCAGCGGTAGGTCAGGGGGGACCTACGAGCAGTACTTC.

This clonotype appeared many times. V is TRBV7-8 and J is TRBJ2-1, with 13 positions matching TRBD2. Germline lookup yields CDR1 SGHVS and CDR2 FQNEAQ. The CDR3 length is 16 residues. The trim removed 3 bases at V and 2 bases at J, leaving 1 base unmatched. This chain's CDR3 is CASSLTSGGPYNEQFF. The CDR3 DNA follows: TGTGCCAGCAGCTTGACTAGCGGGGGGCCCTACAATGAGCAGTTCTTC.

This clonotype was counted a few times. V and J are TRBV6-2 or TRBV6-3 and TRBJ2-3; D tentatively reads TRBD1 or TRBD2 (5 bases each). Germline V gives CDR1 MNHEY, CDR2 SVGEGT. Trimming left V 2 bases short and J 4 bases short, with 10 bases between. This CDR3 has 14 residues. The CDR3 reads CASSYRRGADTQYF. The CDR3 DNA sequence: TGTGCCAGCAGTTACCGGCGAGGGGCAGATACGCAGTATTTT.

This clonotype was recorded at least ten times. The chain recombines TRBV20-1 with TRBJ1-2, with D possibly being TRBD1 (5 bases). CDR1 and CDR2 from the germline V gene are DFQATT and SNEGSKA (reference sequence). Trimming left V 4 bases short and J 4 bases short, with 10 bases between. The CDR3 extends over 12 amino acids. DNA for the CDR3: TGCAGTGCTATCTTGGACACCTATGGCTACACCTTC. It yields the protein CSAILDTYGYTF.

A few counts support this clonotype. The CDR3 DNA reads as TGCAGTGCTAGCGGGAACTCCTACAATGAGCAGTTCTTC. It translates to CSASGNSYNEQFF. This chain uses TRBV20-1 with TRBJ2-1; maybe TRBD2 (5 bases). Trimming took off 3 bases at V and 0 bases at J, with 6 bases between the two ends. Per the germline V gene, CDR1 is DFQATT and CDR2 is SNEGSKA (reference sequence). The CDR3 sequence is 13 residues long.

This clonotype was recorded at least ten times. The chain links TRBV9 to TRBJ2-4, with D maybe TRBD2 (6 bases). CDR1 is SGDLS, CDR2 YYNGEE, per germline. The CDR3 contains 17 residues. The V end lost 0 bases, the J end lost 6 bases, and 19 bases lay between the germline ends. The CDR3, as DNA: TGTGCCAGCAGCGTAGCTGGCAGCAACGTCGGGGGAAACATTCAGTACTTC. This sequence encodes CASSVAGSNVGGNIQYF.